The entry below gives a single TCR beta chain sequence along with its context. TCRdb independently ran MiXCR on the 5' RACE reads; one entry per CDR3 protein. The sample has nearly 95,000 distinct CDR3 sequences; over 15% are singletons. This sample is drawn from a study of early T cells in non-severe SARS-CoV-2 infection. Overall study context: The study sequenced bulk RNA from unsorted whole blood, with chains unpaired.

V lost 6 bases to trimming and J lost 5 bases, with 10 bases between them. From germline, CDR1 is SQVTM and CDR2 ANQGSEA. This CDR3 spans 11 amino acids. V gene TRBV29-1 combines with J gene TRBJ2-5, with a tentative D call TRBD2 (5 bases). This clonotype was obtained from an adult who was a healthcare worker with PCR-confirmed SARS-CoV-2 infection or an uninfected control (not recorded which). Specimen: whole blood, collected at baseline. The CDR3 nucleotides read TGCAGCGTCGGGGTGGGGGAGACCCAGTACTTC. It yields the protein CSVGVGETQYF.